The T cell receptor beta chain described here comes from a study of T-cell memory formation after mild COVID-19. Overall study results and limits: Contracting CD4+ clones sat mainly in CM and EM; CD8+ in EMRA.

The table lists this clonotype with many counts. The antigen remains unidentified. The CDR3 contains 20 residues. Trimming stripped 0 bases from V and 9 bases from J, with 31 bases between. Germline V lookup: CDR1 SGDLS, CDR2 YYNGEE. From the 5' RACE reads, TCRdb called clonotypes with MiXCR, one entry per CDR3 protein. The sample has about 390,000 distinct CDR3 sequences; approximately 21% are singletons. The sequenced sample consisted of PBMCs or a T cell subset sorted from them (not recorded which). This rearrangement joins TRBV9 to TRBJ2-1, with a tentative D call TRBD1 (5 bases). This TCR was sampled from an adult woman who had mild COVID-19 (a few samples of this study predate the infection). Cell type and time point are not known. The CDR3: CASSVGYSSFSRVGHTEQFF. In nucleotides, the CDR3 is TGTGCCAGCAGCGTAGGGTACAGCAGTTTCTCCCGAGTTGGACATACTGAGCAGTTCTTC.